This passage covers 27 T cell receptor beta chains from one sample sequenced in a study of T cells in Graves' hyperthyroidism and ophthalmopathy (dated by TCRdb to the late 2010s). To prepare the library, multiplex PCR was applied. Sequencer: Illumina HiSeq 2000. TCR beta CDR3 regions were amplified from RNA transcripts. The TCR CDR3 was subjected to a first round of RT-PCR using the HTBI primer set and the Qiagen OneStep RT-PCR kit. TCRdb's own reprocessing of the public reads used fastp at Q25 and MiXCR and kept productive beta chains. For every CDR3 protein sequence, its rows merge into one entry that carries the most common genes and DNA. The table for this sample lists hundreds of thousands of distinct CDR3 sequences; approximately 15% of them were counted only once. The leading ten clones occupy 4.5% to 6% of the sample. The sequenced sample was blood. Every receptor here comes from a woman aged 25 to 39 with Graves' hyperthyroidism that later progressed to Graves' ophthalmopathy.

In its sample, this clonotype was seen a few times. The chain is built from TRBV30 and TRBJ2-3; 9 positions match TRBD2. V was clipped by 2 bases and J by 1 base; unmatched bases: 4. Per the germline V gene, CDR1 is GTSNPN and CDR2 is SVGIG (reference sequence). There are 15 residues in the CDR3. CDR3 DNA sequence: TGTGCCTGGAGTTTAGCGGGAGAGGGCACAGATACGCAGTATTTT. The encoded protein is CAWSLAGEGTDTQYF.

This clonotype has at least ten counts. The CDR3 sequence is CSAPDRDQPQHF. The DNA of the CDR3 is TGCAGTGCTCCGGACAGGGATCAGCCCCAGCATTTT. The J gene is TRBJ1-5, the V gene TRBV20-1; 8 positions agree with TRBD1. The junction had 2 bases not matched to a gene; V was cut back by 5 bases and J by 5 bases. The germline V gene has CDR1 DFQATT and CDR2 SNEGSKA (reference sequence). There are 12 residues in the CDR3.

About this clonotype: A much more abundant neighbour one base away suggests this may be a read error. The gene calls are TRBV19 and TRBJ2-3, with 12 bases fitting TRBD1. This CDR3 contains 17 residues. Per the germline V gene, CDR1 is LNHDA and CDR2 is SQIVND (reference sequence). The CDR3 bases are TGTGCCAGTACTCCCCCTCCCGGGACAGGGGGCCGAGATACGCAGTGTTTT. Its protein is CASTPPPGTGGRDTQCF.

This clonotype was counted many times. This chain connects TRBV29-1 to TRBJ2-1; TRBD2 matches 9 bases. V dropped 8 bases and J dropped 7; count of bases not matched to a gene: 15. This CDR3 is 15 amino acids long. Germline-derived CDR1 and CDR2 are SQVTM and ANQGSEA. In DNA, the CDR3 is TGCAGCCTCACCCCTCAAGCGGGAGGAGGGAATGAGCAGTTCTTC. Its protein product is CSLTPQAGGGNEQFF.

In this sample, this clonotype turned up many times. This chain joins TRBV7-2 and TRBJ1-2, with D unclear. The V end was cut by 5 bases, the J end by 11 bases, with 12 bases between. Germline lookup yields CDR1 SGHTA and CDR2 FQGNSA. CDR3 length equals 11 residues. CDR3 region: CASSPLGRYTF. In DNA form, the CDR3 reads TGTGCCAGCAGCCCTTTGGGGAGGTACACCTTC.

This clonotype was detected many times. The V call is TRBV28, the J call TRBJ2-3; D unclear. The germline V and J ends were trimmed by 5 bases and 2 bases, with 2 bases remaining between them. The CDR3 runs 11 residues. Per germline, CDR1 MDHEN and CDR2 SYDVKM. In DNA form, the CDR3 reads TGTGCCAGCAGTGTCACAGATACGCAGTATTTT. Residues: CASSVTDTQYF.

This clonotype has ten or more counts. The chain is built from TRBV10-3 and TRBJ2-7, with D unresolved. The CDR3 spans 14 residues. Germline V gene lookup returns CDR1 ENHRY and CDR2 SYGVKD. Trimming took 3 bases from V and 2 from J, leaving 11 bases between them. CDR3 nucleotide sequence: TGTGCCATCAGTGACCCGGTGGGGACCTACGAGCAGTACTTC. It translates to CAISDPVGTYEQYF.

This clonotype was seen at least ten times. V gene TRBV29-1 combines with J gene TRBJ2-2, with no clear D. Germline V gives CDR1 SQVTM, CDR2 ANQGSEA. This CDR3 has 14 residues. V lost 2 bases, J lost 4 bases, and 11 bases lay in between. CDR3 in amino acids: CSVERRLSTGELFF. The CDR3 DNA reads as TGCAGCGTTGAACGACGGTTGTCCACCGGGGAGCTGTTTTTT.

This clonotype was seen many times. V gene TRBV12-3 or TRBV12-4 combines with J gene TRBJ1-1; possible D gene TRBD1, 5 bases. This CDR3 region has 15 residues. V was pared by 3 bases and J by 3 bases, with 14 bases between. CDR3 DNA: TGTGCCAGCAGTTTCGTGTCAGGGAGGTACACTGAAGCTTTCTTT. This encodes CASSFVSGRYTEAFF.

V usage is TRBV2 and J usage is TRBJ2-1; D uncertain. Germline loops: CDR1 SNHLY, CDR2 FYNNEI. CDR3 length: 13 amino acids. V was pared by 5 bases and J by 2 bases, with 7 bases between. CDR3 in DNA: TGTGCCAGCAGTCTATGGGCCTACAATGAGCAGTTCTTC. Protein: CASSLWAYNEQFF.

This clonotype was picked up many times. V and J are TRBV14 and TRBJ1-1; D remains ambiguous. The CDR3 is 14 residues long. From germline, CDR1 is SGHDN and CDR2 FVKESK. V was shortened by 3 bases and J by 1 base, with 9 bases between the two germline ends. The CDR3 coding sequence is TGTGCCAGCAGCCAGCTACGAGGGAACACTGAAGCTTTCTTT. Translating it yields CASSQLRGNTEAFF.

At least ten counts were recorded for this clonotype. The rearrangement uses TRBV7-9 and TRBJ2-7, with 9 bases lining up with TRBD1. Germline CDR1 and CDR2: SEHNR and FQNEAQ (reference sequence). The CDR3 runs to 15 residues. After removal of 5 bases from V and 5 bases from J, the junction contained 10 bases not matched to a gene. DNA for the CDR3: TGTGCCAGCAGCCCTCACAGGGGGCGCATGGACGAGCAGTACTTC. It yields the protein CASSPHRGRMDEQYF. Filled out from reference TRBV7-9 and TRBJ2-7, the complete variable domain reads DTGVSQNPRHKITKRGQNVTFRCDPISEHNRLYWYRQTLGQGPEFLTYFQNEAQLEKSRLLSDRFSAERPKGSFSTLEIQRTEQGDSAMYLCASSPHRGRMDEQYFGPGTRLTVT.

Note on this clonotype: This may arise from a read error, as a much more abundant clone is one base away. The chain has TRBV6-2 or TRBV6-3 and TRBJ1-2; TRBD1 might be the D (6 bases). The CDR3 is 17 amino acids. The germline V gene encodes CDR1 MNHEY and CDR2 SVGEGT. The V gene lost 0 bases and the J gene lost 8 bases, with 22 bases spanning the gap. Written as DNA, the CDR3 is TGTGCCAGCAGTTACTCGAGCGAGGGGGGTGTAGATGGCGGCTACACCTTC. Its protein is CASSYSSEGGVDGGYTF.

Of note for this clonotype: The junction does not match germline at one end; this may be a read error. The V and J genes are TRBV7-9 and TRBJ2-6; TRBD1 matches 7 bases. Germline V gene lookup returns CDR1 SEHNR and CDR2 FQNEAQ (reference sequence). The CDR3 length is 21 residues. CDR3 region: CASSLGRPGTDAITGANILTF. The CDR3 coding sequence is TGTGCCAGCAGCTTAGGGCGACCCGGGACAGACGCTATTACTGGGGCCAACATCCTGACTTTC.

The sample holds many counts of this clonotype. The chain links TRBV18 to TRBJ2-7, with D uncertain. The CDR3 has 15 amino acids. The V and J ends lost 2 bases and 0 bases respectively, with 11 bases between them. CDR1 KGHSH and CDR2 LQKENI come from the germline V gene. The CDR3 DNA follows: TGTGCCAGCTCACCAAGCCCCCAGGCCTCCTACGAGCAGTACTTC. It translates to CASSPSPQASYEQYF. Full variable domain (rest looked up from reference TRBV18 and TRBJ2-7): NAGVMQNPRHLVRRRGQEARLRCSPMKGHSHVYWYRQLPEEGLKFMVYLQKENIIDESGMPKERFSAEFPKEGPSILRIQQVVRGDSAAYFCASSPSPQASYEQYFGPGTRLTVT.

This clonotype was detected many times. The chain links TRBV12-3 or TRBV12-4 to TRBJ2-2; D call uncertain. The V gene lost 8 bases and the J gene lost 0 bases, with 13 bases spanning the gap. The CDR3 spans 15 residues. The CDR3 is CASASWMSNTGELFF. The DNA of the CDR3 is TGTGCCAGCGCCTCCTGGATGTCGAACACCGGGGAGCTGTTTTTT.

This clonotype was detected ten times or more. The rearrangement uses TRBV11-2 and TRBJ2-2, with 9 bases identical to TRBD2. Trimming at V came to 6 bases and at J to 3 bases, leaving 5 bases not matched to a gene. This CDR3 spans 15 amino acids. Germline CDR1 is SGHAT and CDR2 is FQNNGV. CDR3 residues: CASSLAGLDTGELFF. The CDR3, as DNA: TGTGCCAGCAGTCTAGCGGGACTAGACACCGGGGAGCTGTTTTTT. Using reference TRBV11-2 and TRBJ2-2 for the parts outside the CDR3, the full variable domain is EAGVAQSPRYKIIEKRQSVAFWCNPISGHATLYWYQQILGQGPKLLIQFQNNGVVDDSQLPKDRFSAERLKGVDSTLKIQPAKLEDSAVYLCASSLAGLDTGELFFGEGSRLTVL.

The sample holds many counts of this clonotype. V is TRBV29-1 and J is TRBJ2-7; a weak D match, TRBD1 (5 bases). The V end was cut by 5 bases, the J end by 2 bases, with 13 bases between. The CDR3 is 13 amino acids. Germline loops: CDR1 SQVTM, CDR2 ANQGSEA. The DNA of the CDR3 is TGCAGCGTTTCGAACAGGCTTACCTACGAGCAGTACTTC. Its protein product is CSVSNRLTYEQYF.

For this clonotype: A read error may be the cause here, since a much bigger clone is one base away. This chain connects TRBV6-2 or TRBV6-3 to TRBJ2-7, with TRBD2 matching over 9 bases. Germline CDR1 and CDR2: MNHEY and SVGEGT. This CDR3 comprises 15 residues. After removal of 6 bases from V and 5 bases from J, the junction contained 11 bases not matched to a gene. CDR3 DNA: TGTGCCAGCAGGGGGACTGGCGGGAGGGCCCACGAGCAGTACTTC. It is translated as CASRGTGGRAHEQYF.

V gene TRBV6-8 combines with J gene TRBJ2-7; a possible D gene is TRBD1 (6 bases). Germline values: CDR1 MNHGY, CDR2 SAAAGT. V dropped 0 bases and J dropped 7 bases, with 16 bases sitting between them. The CDR3 length is 15 residues. The chain's CDR3 is CASSYSKEQGGEQYF. The CDR3 DNA follows: TGTGCCAGCAGTTACTCGAAGGAACAGGGTGGAGAGCAGTACTTC.

As regards this clonotype: This may arise from a read error, as a much more abundant clone is one base away. The rearrangement uses TRBV5-5 and TRBJ1-5; D gene unclear. Germline values: CDR1 SGHKS, CDR2 YYEKEE (reference sequence). The CDR3 loop spans 14 amino acids. Deletions cut 6 bases from V and 3 bases from J, with 13 bases between. Here the CDR3 reads CASNSPGYNQPQHF. The CDR3 DNA is TGTGCCAGCAACTCCCCGGGGTACAATCAGCCCCAGCATTTT.

This clonotype was observed at least ten times. Here the CDR3 DNA reads TGTGCCAGCAGCCTAATCAGGGGCTCTAAAGCTTTCTTT. Residues: CASSLIRGSKAFF. The rearrangement links TRBV14 to TRBJ1-1, with D possibly being TRBD1 (6 bases). V was pared by 4 bases and J by 9 bases, with 15 bases between. The CDR3 extends over 13 amino acids. Germline CDR1 reads SGHDN; CDR2 reads FVKESK.

The gene calls are TRBV7-2 and TRBJ2-2; TRBD1 matches 8 bases. The V segment lost 5 bases and the J segment 5 bases; nucleotides outside the gene matches: 7. Germline V lookup: CDR1 SGHTA, CDR2 FQGNSA. This CDR3 region has 15 residues. CDR3 nucleotides: TGTGCCAGCAGCCCGCAGGGGGCAATAACCGGGGAGCTGTTTTTT. It specifies CASSPQGAITGELFF. The variable domain in full, completed from reference TRBV7-2 and TRBJ2-2, reads GAGVSQSPSNKVTEKGKDVELRCDPISGHTALYWYRQSLGQGLEFLIYFQGNSAPDKSGLPSDRFSAERTGGSVSTLTIQRTQQEDSAVYLCASSPQGAITGELFFGEGSRLTVL.

Concerning this clonotype itself: Possible read error: a much larger clone is one base away. V and J are TRBV5-1 and TRBJ1-4; D may be TRBD1 (6 bases). From germline, CDR1 is SGHRS and CDR2 YFSETQ. The CDR3 sequence is 15 residues long. V lost 4 bases, J lost 6 bases, and 16 bases lay in between. CDR3 region: CASSRGQLGDEKLFF. CDR3 bases: TGCGCCAGCAGCCGGGGACAACTAGGGGATGAAAAACTGTTTTTT.

The rearrangement uses TRBV6-5 and TRBJ1-4, with TRBD1 identical over 9 bases. CDR3 length equals 16 residues. The ends lost 0 bases at V and 7 bases at J; junction bases unmatched: 6. The V gene's germline CDR1 is MNHEY and CDR2 SVGAGI. CDR3 in amino acids: CASSYSSGTGTEKLFF. CDR3 nucleotides: TGTGCCAGCAGTTACTCGAGTGGGACAGGGACTGAAAAACTGTTTTTT.

The chain recombines TRBV6-2 or TRBV6-3 with TRBJ2-7; D not certain. The length of the CDR3 is 12 residues. Trimming cost V 8 bases and J 13 bases, with 21 bases left between them. The germline CDR1 and CDR2 sequences are MNHEY and SVGEGT. CDR3 amino acids: CASGPARSERYF. CDR3 nucleotide sequence: TGTGCCAGCGGGCCAGCCAGGAGCGAGCGATACTTC.

Concerning this clonotype itself: This may come from a read error, since a much larger clone is one base off. V gene TRBV28 combines with J gene TRBJ2-7, with D perhaps given as TRBD1 or TRBD2 (5 bases each). The ends were cut back, 7 bases at V and 5 bases at J, with 12 bases in the middle. In germline, CDR1 is MDHEN, CDR2 SYDVKM. The CDR3 covers 12 residues. CDR3 protein: CASTLGPHEQYF. CDR3 bases: TGTGCCAGCACCTTGGGACCCCACGAGCAGTACTTC.